This TCR beta chain was recovered during a study of blood T cell repertoires in COVID-19. Turning to the study itself: Sources were T cells, B-cell-depleted T cells, or PBMCs; the material itself was cDNA or gDNA.

This CDR3 comprises 16 residues. V shed 4 bases, J shed 2 bases, and the junction held 5 bases outside the gene matches. Germline V CDR1 and CDR2: GTSNPN, SVGIG (reference sequence). This clone was seen just once. The protocol was immunoSEQ multiplex PCR, while the TCRdb copy is restricted to in-frame clones and leaves out a portion. The table shows about 670,000 clones, with 80% to 90% occurring only once. This rearrangement joins TRBV30 to TRBJ2-6, with TRBD1 matching 10 bases. Sequenced sample: peripheral blood. This receptor was obtained from a woman aged 18-29 years with acute or convalescent COVID-19. The CDR3 here is CAWIGQGVPGANVLTF. The CDR3 coding sequence is TGTGCCTGGATCGGACAGGGGGTCCCTGGGGCCAACGTCCTGACTTTC.